This T cell receptor (beta chain) originates from a study of a mutant IDH1 vaccine in newly diagnosed glioma. Time point reported: week 35, safety follow-up. The content of each vaccine dose was 300 ug of mutant IDH1 20-mer peptide, and topical imiquimod accompanied it. Of note for this clone: Its antigen is not identified.

Generated by immunoSEQ multiplex PCR, the TCRdb table keeps only in-frame clones and is missing some. In the table there are 25,000 to 30,000 clones, about 76% of which are singletons. This TCR was sampled from a middle-aged man with glioma. Sequenced material: PBMCs, taken from a glioma patient whose treatment included an IDH1 peptide vaccine.

The CDR3 is CAWSRGGASGNTIYF. The CDR3 bases are TGTGCCTGGAGCCGGGGAGGCGCCTCTGGAAACACCATATATTTT. The rearrangement joins TRBV30 to TRBJ1-3; D gene ambiguous. The CDR3 is made up of 15 amino acids. Germline CDR1 and CDR2: GTSNPN and SVGIG (reference sequence). V lost 3 bases to trimming and J lost 0 bases, with 12 bases between them.